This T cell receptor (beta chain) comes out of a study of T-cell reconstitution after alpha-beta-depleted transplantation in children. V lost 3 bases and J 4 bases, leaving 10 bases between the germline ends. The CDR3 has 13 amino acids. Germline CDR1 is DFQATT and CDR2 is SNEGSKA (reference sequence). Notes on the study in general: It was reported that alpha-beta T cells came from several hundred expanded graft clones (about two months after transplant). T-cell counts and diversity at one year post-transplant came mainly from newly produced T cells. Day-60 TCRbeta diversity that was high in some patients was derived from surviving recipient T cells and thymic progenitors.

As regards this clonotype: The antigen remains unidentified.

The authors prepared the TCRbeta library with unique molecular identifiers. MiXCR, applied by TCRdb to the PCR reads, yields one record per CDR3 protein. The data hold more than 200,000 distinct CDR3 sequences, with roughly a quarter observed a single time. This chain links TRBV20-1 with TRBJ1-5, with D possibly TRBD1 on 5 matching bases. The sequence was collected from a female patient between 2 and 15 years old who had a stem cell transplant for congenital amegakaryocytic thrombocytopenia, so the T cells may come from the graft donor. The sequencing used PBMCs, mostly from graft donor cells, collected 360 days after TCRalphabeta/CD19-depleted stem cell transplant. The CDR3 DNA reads TGCAGTGCTAGGGGGAGGACAAATCAGCCCCAGCATTTT. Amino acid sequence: CSARGRTNQPQHF.